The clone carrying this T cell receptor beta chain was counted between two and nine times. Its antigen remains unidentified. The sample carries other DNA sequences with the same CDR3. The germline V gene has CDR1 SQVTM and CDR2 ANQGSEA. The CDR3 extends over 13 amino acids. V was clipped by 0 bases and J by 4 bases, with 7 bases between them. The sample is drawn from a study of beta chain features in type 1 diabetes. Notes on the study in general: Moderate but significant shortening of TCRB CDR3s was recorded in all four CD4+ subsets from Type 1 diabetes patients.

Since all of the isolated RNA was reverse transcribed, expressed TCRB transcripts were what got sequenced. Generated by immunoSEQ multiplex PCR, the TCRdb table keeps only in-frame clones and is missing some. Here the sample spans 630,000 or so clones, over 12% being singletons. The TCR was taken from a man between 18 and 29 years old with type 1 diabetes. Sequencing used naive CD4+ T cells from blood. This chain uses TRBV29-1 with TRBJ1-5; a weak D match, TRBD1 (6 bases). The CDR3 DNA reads TGCAGCGTTGAAGAAGGGGGAAATCAGCCCCAGCATTTT. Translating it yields CSVEEGGNQPQHF. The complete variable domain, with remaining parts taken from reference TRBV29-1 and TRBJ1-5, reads SAVISQKPSRDICQRGTSLTIQCQVDSQVTMMFWYRQQPGQSLTLIATANQGSEATYESGFVIDKFPISRPNLTFSTLTVSNMSPEDSSIYLCSVEEGGNQPQHFGDGTRLSIL.